This entry features one T cell receptor beta chain sequence. Libraries were prepared by immunoSEQ multiplex PCR; TCRdb keeps only in-frame clonotypes and omits some of them. Of roughly 6,600 clones listed, over 55% are singletons. Trimming removed 7 bases from V and 4 bases from J, with 16 bases in between. Germline V gene data show CDR1 as SGHAT and CDR2 as FQNNGV. CDR3 length equals 15 residues. The data were taken from a study of T cell repertoires in urothelial bladder cancer. Looking at the study overall: Resected lesion stages: three cT0, three cTa, three cT1, three cT2+.

This chain connects TRBV11-2 to TRBJ2-2, with a possible D match to TRBD1 (5 bases). The sequenced sample was tumor-infiltrating cells from bladder cancer. This TCR was sampled from a human donor with urothelial carcinoma. CDR3 nucleotide sequence: TGTGCCAGCAACCTGGAAGGGGTGTCCACCGGGGAGCTGTTTTTT. Protein product: CASNLEGVSTGELFF.